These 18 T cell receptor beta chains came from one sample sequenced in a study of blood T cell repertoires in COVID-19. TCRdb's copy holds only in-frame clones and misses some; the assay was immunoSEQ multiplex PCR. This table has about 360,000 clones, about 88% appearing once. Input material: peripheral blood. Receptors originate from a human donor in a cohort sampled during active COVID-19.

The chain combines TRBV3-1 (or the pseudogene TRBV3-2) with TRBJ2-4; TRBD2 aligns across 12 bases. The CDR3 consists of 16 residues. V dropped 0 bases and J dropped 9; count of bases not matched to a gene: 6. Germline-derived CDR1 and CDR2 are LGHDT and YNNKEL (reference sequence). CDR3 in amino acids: CASSQDTSGRWGIQYF. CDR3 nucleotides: TGTGCCAGCAGCCAAGATACTAGCGGGAGGTGGGGCATTCAGTACTTC.

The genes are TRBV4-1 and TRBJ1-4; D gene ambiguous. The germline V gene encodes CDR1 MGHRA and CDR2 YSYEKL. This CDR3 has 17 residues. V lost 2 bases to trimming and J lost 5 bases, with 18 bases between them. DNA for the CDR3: TGCGCCAGCAGCCAACGCAGTTCCCCGGGTCGGAATGAAAAACTGTTTTTT. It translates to CASSQRSSPGRNEKLFF.

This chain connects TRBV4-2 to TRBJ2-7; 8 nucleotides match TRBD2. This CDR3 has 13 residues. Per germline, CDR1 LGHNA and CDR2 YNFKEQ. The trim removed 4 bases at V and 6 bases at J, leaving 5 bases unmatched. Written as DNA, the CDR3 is TGTGCCAGCAGCCGGGGACTAGGTGGCGAGCAGTACTTC. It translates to CASSRGLGGEQYF.

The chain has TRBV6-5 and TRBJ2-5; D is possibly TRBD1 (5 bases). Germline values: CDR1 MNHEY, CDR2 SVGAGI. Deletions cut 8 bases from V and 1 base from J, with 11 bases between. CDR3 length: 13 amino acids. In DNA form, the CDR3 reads TGTGCCAGCCGTTGGCAGGGCCAAGAGACCCAGTACTTC. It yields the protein CASRWQGQETQYF.

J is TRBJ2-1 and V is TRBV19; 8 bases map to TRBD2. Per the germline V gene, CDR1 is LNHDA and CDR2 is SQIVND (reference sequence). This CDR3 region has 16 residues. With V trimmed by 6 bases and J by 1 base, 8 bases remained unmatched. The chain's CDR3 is CASSSLRGGSYNEQFF. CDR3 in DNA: TGTGCCAGTAGCTCCCTTCGCGGGGGGTCCTACAATGAGCAGTTCTTC.

CDR3 DNA: TGTGCCTTGGCCGGGGACTCTGGAAACACCATATATTTT. Its translation is CALAGDSGNTIYF. The chain joins TRBV30 to TRBJ1-3; D uncertain. The V and J ends lost 7 bases and 0 bases respectively, with 10 bases between them. CDR1 and CDR2 (germline): GTSNPN, SVGIG (reference sequence). This CDR3 is 13 amino acids long.

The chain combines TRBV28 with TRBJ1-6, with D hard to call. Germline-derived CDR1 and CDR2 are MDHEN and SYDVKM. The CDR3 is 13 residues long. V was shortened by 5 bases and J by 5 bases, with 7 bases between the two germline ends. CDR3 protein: CASSVEHNSPLHF. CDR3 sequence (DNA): TGTGCCAGCAGTGTGGAGCATAATTCACCCCTCCACTTT.

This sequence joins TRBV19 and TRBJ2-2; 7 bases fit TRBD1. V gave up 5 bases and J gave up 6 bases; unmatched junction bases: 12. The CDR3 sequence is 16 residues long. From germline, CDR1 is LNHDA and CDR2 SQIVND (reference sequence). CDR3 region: CASSPRQGADPGELFF. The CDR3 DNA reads TGTGCCAGTAGTCCCAGACAGGGCGCAGACCCCGGGGAGCTGTTTTTT.

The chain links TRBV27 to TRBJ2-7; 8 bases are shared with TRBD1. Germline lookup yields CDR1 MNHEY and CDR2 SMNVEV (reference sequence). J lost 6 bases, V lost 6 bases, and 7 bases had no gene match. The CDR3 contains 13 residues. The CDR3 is CASRTTGGGEQYF. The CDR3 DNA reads TGTGCCAGCAGGACAACAGGGGGAGGCGAGCAGTACTTC.

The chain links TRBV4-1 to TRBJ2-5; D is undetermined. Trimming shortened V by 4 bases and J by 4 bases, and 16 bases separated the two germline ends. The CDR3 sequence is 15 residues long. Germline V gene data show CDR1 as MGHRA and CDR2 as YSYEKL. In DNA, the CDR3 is TGCGCCAGCAGCCCTTTCCTTCAGATTTTAGAGACCCAGTACTTC. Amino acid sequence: CASSPFLQILETQYF.

CDR3 nucleotide sequence: TGCGCCAGCAGCCCCCGAATAGCGGGGGGATCAGATACGCAGTATTTT. Translating it yields CASSPRIAGGSDTQYF. The chain recombines TRBV4-1 with TRBJ2-3; 10 bases line up with TRBD2. V shed 4 bases, J shed 4 bases, and the junction held 8 bases outside the gene matches. Germline V gives CDR1 MGHRA, CDR2 YSYEKL. The CDR3 consists of 16 residues.

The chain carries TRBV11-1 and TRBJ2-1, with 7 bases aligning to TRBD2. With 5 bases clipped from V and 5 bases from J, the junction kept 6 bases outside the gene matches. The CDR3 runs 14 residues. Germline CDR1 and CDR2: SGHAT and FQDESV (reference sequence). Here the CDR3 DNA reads TGTGCCAGCAGCCCCACTAGCGTAAACAATGAGCAGTTCTTC. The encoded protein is CASSPTSVNNEQFF.

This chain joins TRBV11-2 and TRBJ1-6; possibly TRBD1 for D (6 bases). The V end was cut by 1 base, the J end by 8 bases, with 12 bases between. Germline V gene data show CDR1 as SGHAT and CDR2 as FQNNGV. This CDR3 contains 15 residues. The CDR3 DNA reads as TGTGCCAGCAGCTTAGTAGGGGGTCGGGATTCACCCCTCCACTTT. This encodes CASSLVGGRDSPLHF.

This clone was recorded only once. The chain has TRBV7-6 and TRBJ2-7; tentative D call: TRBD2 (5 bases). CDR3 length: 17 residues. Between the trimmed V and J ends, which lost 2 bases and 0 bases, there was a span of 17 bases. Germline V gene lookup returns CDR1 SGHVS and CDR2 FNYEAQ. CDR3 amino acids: CASSLNIPGGASYEQYF. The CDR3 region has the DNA TGTGCCAGCAGCTTAAATATTCCCGGAGGAGCCTCCTACGAGCAGTACTTC.

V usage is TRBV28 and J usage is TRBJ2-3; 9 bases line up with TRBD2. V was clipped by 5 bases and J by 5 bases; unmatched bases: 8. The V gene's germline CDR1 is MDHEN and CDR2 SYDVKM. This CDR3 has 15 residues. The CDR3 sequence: CASSEEREDRDTQYF. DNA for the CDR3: TGTGCCAGCAGTGAAGAGCGGGAGGATCGAGATACGCAGTATTTT.

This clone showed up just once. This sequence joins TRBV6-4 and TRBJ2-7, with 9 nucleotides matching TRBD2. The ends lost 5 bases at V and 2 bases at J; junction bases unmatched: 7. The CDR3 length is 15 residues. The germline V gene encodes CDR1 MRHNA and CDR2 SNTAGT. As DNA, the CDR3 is TGTGCCAGCAGTCCCGGGCTAGCGGGGCCCTACGAGCAGTACTTC. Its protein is CASSPGLAGPYEQYF.

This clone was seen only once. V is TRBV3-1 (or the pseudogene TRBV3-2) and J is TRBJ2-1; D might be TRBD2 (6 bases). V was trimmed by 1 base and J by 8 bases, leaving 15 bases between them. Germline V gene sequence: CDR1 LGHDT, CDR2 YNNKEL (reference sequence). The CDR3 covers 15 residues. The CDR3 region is CASSQANRLVDEQFF. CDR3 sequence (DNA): TGTGCCAGCAGCCAAGCTAATAGACTAGTCGATGAGCAGTTCTTC.

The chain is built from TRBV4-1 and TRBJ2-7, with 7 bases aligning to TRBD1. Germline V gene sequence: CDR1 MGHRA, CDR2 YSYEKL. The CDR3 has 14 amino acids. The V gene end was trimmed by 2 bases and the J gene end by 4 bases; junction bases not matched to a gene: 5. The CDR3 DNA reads TGCGCCAGCAGCCAACCCCGACAGGGATACGAGCAGTACTTC. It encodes CASSQPRQGYEQYF.